These T cell receptor beta chains were read from a single sample in a study of cytomegalovirus exposure and HLA in healthy donors. The data were produced by immunoSEQ multiplex PCR, yet TCRdb's version contains in-frame clones alone and is incomplete. This table holds approximately 79,000 clones, around 77% found once. Sequencing was done on a sample of PBMCs. These receptors came from a boy between 10 and 17 years old in good health and CMV-seronegative. Each CDR3 is given with its conserved first and last residue. The order of the fields is D gene, V gene, CDR3 length, J gene, clone size, CDR3 DNA, CDR3 protein. A D gene is named only where the DNA matches it firmly. Not every row has a clone size; where given, it reads once, few, many or a size class.

d_call: -
v_call: TRBV5-4
cdr3_length: 13
j_call: TRBJ2-1
clone_size: -
cdr3_nt: TGTGCCAGCAGCTCGACTAGATACAATGAGCAGTTCTTC
cdr3_aa: CASSSTRYNEQFF

d_call: TRBD1
v_call: TRBV4-3
cdr3_length: 14
j_call: TRBJ1-2
clone_size: -
cdr3_nt: TGCGCCAGCAGCCAAGAGACAGGGAGAGTCGGCTACACCTTC
cdr3_aa: CASSQETGRVGYTF

d_call: -
v_call: TRBV6-5
cdr3_length: 13
j_call: TRBJ2-7
clone_size: few
cdr3_nt: TGTGCCAGCAGTTACTCGGGGGCAGTCCTGGAGTACTTC
cdr3_aa: CASSYSGAVLEYF

d_call: -
v_call: TRBV28
cdr3_length: 13
j_call: TRBJ2-7
clone_size: -
cdr3_nt: TGTGCCAGCAGCCCCAGGACAGTTTACGAGCAGTACTTC
cdr3_aa: CASSPRTVYEQYF

d_call: -
v_call: TRBV6-1
cdr3_length: 14
j_call: TRBJ1-6
clone_size: once
cdr3_nt: TGTGCCATCCCGTCCGGGGGGCCCTATTCACCCCTCCACTTT
cdr3_aa: CAIPSGGPYSPLHF

d_call: -
v_call: TRBV28
cdr3_length: 16
j_call: TRBJ2-2
clone_size: few
cdr3_nt: TGTGCCAGCATCTCTAGACAGTCCGGGTACACCGGGGAGCTGTTTTTT
cdr3_aa: CASISRQSGYTGELFF

d_call: -
v_call: TRBV7-2
cdr3_length: 15
j_call: TRBJ2-7
clone_size: -
cdr3_nt: TGTGCCAGCAGCTCAACGGTTTATTCCGGCGGCGAGCAGTACTTC
cdr3_aa: CASSSTVYSGGEQYF

d_call: -
v_call: TRBV29-1
cdr3_length: 12
j_call: TRBJ2-2
clone_size: -
cdr3_nt: TGCAGCGCCCAGTGGGAGTTCGGGGAGCTGTTTTTT
cdr3_aa: CSAQWEFGELFF

d_call: TRBD1
v_call: TRBV19
cdr3_length: 13
j_call: TRBJ2-7
clone_size: -
cdr3_nt: TGTGCCAGTAGTAAGGGACAGCACTACGAGCAGTACTTC
cdr3_aa: CASSKGQHYEQYF

d_call: TRBD1
v_call: TRBV4-1
cdr3_length: 15
j_call: TRBJ1-2
clone_size: -
cdr3_nt: TGCGCCAGCAGCCAAGGGACAGGGGGCGCGTATGGCTACACCTTC
cdr3_aa: CASSQGTGGAYGYTF

d_call: -
v_call: TRBV7-2
cdr3_length: 13
j_call: TRBJ2-1
clone_size: -
cdr3_nt: TGTGCCAGCAGCTTCCACAAATACAATGAGCAGTTCTTC
cdr3_aa: CASSFHKYNEQFF

d_call: TRBD1
v_call: TRBV5-4
cdr3_length: 15
j_call: TRBJ1-2
clone_size: once
cdr3_nt: TGTGCCAGCAGTTCCCCGGGACAGGGGGCGCGTGGCTACACCTTC
cdr3_aa: CASSSPGQGARGYTF

d_call: -
v_call: TRBV7-9
cdr3_length: 15
j_call: TRBJ2-1
clone_size: -
cdr3_nt: TGTGCCAGCAAAGGTAAAGCTAGCGATTACAATGAGCAGTTCTTC
cdr3_aa: CASKGKASDYNEQFF

d_call: TRBD1
v_call: TRBV18
cdr3_length: 14
j_call: TRBJ1-5
clone_size: -
cdr3_nt: TGTGCCAGCTCAGCGGGACAGGGTAACCAGCCCCAGCATTTT
cdr3_aa: CASSAGQGNQPQHF

d_call: TRBD1
v_call: TRBV28
cdr3_length: 15
j_call: TRBJ1-2
clone_size: -
cdr3_nt: TGTGCCAGCAGTCGGTCGGGACAGGGGGCCTTTGGCTACACCTTC
cdr3_aa: CASSRSGQGAFGYTF

d_call: -
v_call: TRBV14
cdr3_length: 13
j_call: TRBJ2-5
clone_size: -
cdr3_nt: TGTGCCAGCAGTTCCTGGAGCCAAGAGACCCAGTACTTC
cdr3_aa: CASSSWSQETQYF

d_call: -
v_call: TRBV14
cdr3_length: 15
j_call: TRBJ2-7
clone_size: -
cdr3_nt: TGTGCCAGCAGCCAAGTGGGTGCTAGGTCCTACGAGCAGTACTTC
cdr3_aa: CASSQVGARSYEQYF

d_call: -
v_call: TRBV27
cdr3_length: 13
j_call: TRBJ2-1
clone_size: -
cdr3_nt: TGTGCCAGCAGACTCGGTTCCTACAATGAGCAGTTCTTC
cdr3_aa: CASRLGSYNEQFF

d_call: -
v_call: TRBV9
cdr3_length: 14
j_call: TRBJ1-4
clone_size: -
cdr3_nt: TGTGCCAGCAGCCGGACAGAGTTTGGAGAAAAACTGTTTTTT
cdr3_aa: CASSRTEFGEKLFF

d_call: TRBD1
v_call: TRBV5-1
cdr3_length: 14
j_call: TRBJ2-4
clone_size: -
cdr3_nt: TGCGCCAGCAGCTTGGCAGGGGGTAAGGACATTCAGTACTTC
cdr3_aa: CASSLAGGKDIQYF

d_call: TRBD2
v_call: TRBV11-2
cdr3_length: 17
j_call: TRBJ2-5
clone_size: -
cdr3_nt: TGTGCCAGCAGCTTAGATCTTAGCGGGGGCTGGGAGGAGACCCAGTACTTC
cdr3_aa: CASSLDLSGGWEETQYF

d_call: -
v_call: TRBV28
cdr3_length: 12
j_call: TRBJ1-1
clone_size: few
cdr3_nt: TGTGCCAGCAGTTTAAGGGGAACTGAAGCTTTCTTT
cdr3_aa: CASSLRGTEAFF

d_call: -
v_call: TRBV28
cdr3_length: 14
j_call: TRBJ2-3
clone_size: -
cdr3_nt: TGTGCCAGCAGTTTCCTAGGAAGCACAGATACGCAGTATTTT
cdr3_aa: CASSFLGSTDTQYF

d_call: -
v_call: TRBV10-3
cdr3_length: 15
j_call: TRBJ1-5
clone_size: few
cdr3_nt: TGTGCCATCAGTGAGAAAGGACTAGCTGATCAGCCCCAGCATTTT
cdr3_aa: CAISEKGLADQPQHF

d_call: -
v_call: TRBV7-7
cdr3_length: 13
j_call: TRBJ2-7
clone_size: -
cdr3_nt: TGTGCCAGCAGCTCGTCTAGATTCGGCGAGCAGTACTTC
cdr3_aa: CASSSSRFGEQYF

d_call: TRBD2
v_call: TRBV9
cdr3_length: 14
j_call: TRBJ2-7
clone_size: -
cdr3_nt: TGTGCCAGCAGCGTAGCTGGACTAGAAAACGAGCAGTACTTC
cdr3_aa: CASSVAGLENEQYF

d_call: -
v_call: TRBV27
cdr3_length: 14
j_call: TRBJ2-7
clone_size: -
cdr3_nt: TGTGCCAGCAGTTTATCGTTTGGTAGCCACGAGCAGTACTTC
cdr3_aa: CASSLSFGSHEQYF

d_call: TRBD1
v_call: TRBV11-1
cdr3_length: 15
j_call: TRBJ2-1
clone_size: -
cdr3_nt: TGTGCCAGCAGCTTCCAGGGACAGGGGGCGGCTGAGCAGTTCTTC
cdr3_aa: CASSFQGQGAAEQFF

d_call: -
v_call: TRBV19
cdr3_length: 13
j_call: TRBJ1-1
clone_size: once
cdr3_nt: TGTGCCAGTAGTCAATACATGAACACTGAAGCTTTCTTT
cdr3_aa: CASSQYMNTEAFF

d_call: -
v_call: TRBV5-1
cdr3_length: 13
j_call: TRBJ2-5
clone_size: once
cdr3_nt: TGCGCCAGCAGCTTAGACGGATCGGGGACCCAGTACTTC
cdr3_aa: CASSLDGSGTQYF

d_call: -
v_call: TRBV30
cdr3_length: 13
j_call: TRBJ1-2
clone_size: -
cdr3_nt: TGTGCCTGGAGTGTACGGCTCGCAGGGGGCTACACCTTC
cdr3_aa: CAWSVRLAGGYTF

d_call: -
v_call: TRBV15
cdr3_length: 12
j_call: TRBJ1-2
clone_size: -
cdr3_nt: TGTGCCACCAGCAGAGATATGACAGTTTCGACCTTC
cdr3_aa: CATSRDMTVSTF

d_call: -
v_call: TRBV25-1
cdr3_length: 13
j_call: TRBJ1-2
clone_size: once
cdr3_nt: TGTGCCAGCAGTGAACGGAGGTTGGGGGGCTACACCTTC
cdr3_aa: CASSERRLGGYTF

d_call: -
v_call: TRBV21-1
cdr3_length: 14
j_call: TRBJ1-1
clone_size: -
cdr3_nt: TGTGCCAGCAGCAATGCTCCGGAGGGCACTGAAGCTTTCTTT
cdr3_aa: CASSNAPEGTEAFF

d_call: TRBD1
v_call: TRBV19
cdr3_length: 13
j_call: TRBJ1-6
clone_size: once
cdr3_nt: TGTGCCAGCACCAGACAGGGGACTTCACCCCTCCACTTT
cdr3_aa: CASTRQGTSPLHF

d_call: TRBD1
v_call: TRBV2
cdr3_length: 13
j_call: TRBJ1-5
clone_size: -
cdr3_nt: TGTGCCCGGGGGGACAGGAGCAATCAGCCCCAGCATTTT
cdr3_aa: CARGDRSNQPQHF

d_call: -
v_call: TRBV9
cdr3_length: 11
j_call: TRBJ1-1
clone_size: few
cdr3_nt: TGTGCCAGCAGCGACAGGGTTGAAGCTTTCTTT
cdr3_aa: CASSDRVEAFF

d_call: -
v_call: TRBV7-6
cdr3_length: 14
j_call: TRBJ1-1
clone_size: -
cdr3_nt: TGTGCCAGCAGCTCCCAGGATCGGAACACTGAAGCTTTCTTT
cdr3_aa: CASSSQDRNTEAFF

d_call: TRBD1
v_call: TRBV6-4
cdr3_length: 20
j_call: TRBJ2-6
clone_size: -
cdr3_nt: TGTGCCAGCAGTGACGCAACTACTCAGGGGGCTCCTCCTGGGGCCAACGTCCTGACTTTC
cdr3_aa: CASSDATTQGAPPGANVLTF

d_call: -
v_call: TRBV4-3
cdr3_length: 15
j_call: TRBJ2-5
clone_size: -
cdr3_nt: TGCGCCAGCAGCCAATCCGCCGCGGGGAGGGAGACCCAGTACTTC
cdr3_aa: CASSQSAAGRETQYF

d_call: -
v_call: TRBV7-2
cdr3_length: 14
j_call: TRBJ1-2
clone_size: few
cdr3_nt: TGTGCCAGCAGAAGTTTCGGGACTAACTATGGCTACACCTTC
cdr3_aa: CASRSFGTNYGYTF

d_call: -
v_call: TRBV9
cdr3_length: 14
j_call: TRBJ2-1
clone_size: few
cdr3_nt: TGTGCCAGCAGCGTAACACAGGGCCGGAGTGAGCAGTTCTTC
cdr3_aa: CASSVTQGRSEQFF

d_call: -
v_call: TRBV4-3
cdr3_length: 13
j_call: TRBJ2-1
clone_size: -
cdr3_nt: TGCGCCAGCAGCCTCGGCGGTGCGGATCAGCAGTTCTTC
cdr3_aa: CASSLGGADQQFF

d_call: TRBD1
v_call: TRBV4-3
cdr3_length: 17
j_call: TRBJ1-2
clone_size: -
cdr3_nt: TGCGCCAGCAGCCAAGAATACAACATACACAGGGGCGGCGGCTACACCTTC
cdr3_aa: CASSQEYNIHRGGGYTF

d_call: -
v_call: TRBV6-1
cdr3_length: 15
j_call: TRBJ2-3
clone_size: -
cdr3_nt: TGTGCCAGCAGTGAATGGAACAGGGCCACAGATACGCAGTATTTT
cdr3_aa: CASSEWNRATDTQYF

d_call: -
v_call: TRBV7-9
cdr3_length: 17
j_call: TRBJ1-5
clone_size: -
cdr3_nt: TGTGCCAGCAGCTCCACCCCTGACATGAATAGCAATCAGCCCCAGCATTTT
cdr3_aa: CASSSTPDMNSNQPQHF

d_call: -
v_call: TRBV7-2
cdr3_length: 14
j_call: TRBJ1-1
clone_size: few
cdr3_nt: TGTGCCAGCAGCTTGGGACACAGGAACACTGAAGCTTTCTTT
cdr3_aa: CASSLGHRNTEAFF

d_call: -
v_call: TRBV10-3
cdr3_length: 13
j_call: TRBJ2-7
clone_size: few
cdr3_nt: TGTGCCATCAAATCAGGGCCCCCCTACGAGCAGTACTTC
cdr3_aa: CAIKSGPPYEQYF

d_call: TRBD2
v_call: TRBV15
cdr3_length: 15
j_call: TRBJ2-1
clone_size: -
cdr3_nt: TGTGCCACCAGCAGAGAGACTAGCGGGTACAATGAGCAGTTCTTC
cdr3_aa: CATSRETSGYNEQFF

d_call: TRBD1
v_call: TRBV9
cdr3_length: 14
j_call: TRBJ1-2
clone_size: -
cdr3_nt: TGTGCCAGCAGCCCCACAGGACAGGACTATGGCTACACCTTC
cdr3_aa: CASSPTGQDYGYTF

d_call: TRBD1
v_call: TRBV5-1
cdr3_length: 16
j_call: TRBJ2-7
clone_size: -
cdr3_nt: TGCGCCAGCAGCTTGGCCCCGGGACAGGGACGTTACGAGCAGTACTTC
cdr3_aa: CASSLAPGQGRYEQYF

d_call: -
v_call: TRBV7-2
cdr3_length: 12
j_call: TRBJ1-1
clone_size: -
cdr3_nt: TGTGCCAGCAGCTTATTGGCCAGGGAAGCTTTCTTT
cdr3_aa: CASSLLAREAFF

d_call: -
v_call: TRBV4-1
cdr3_length: 17
j_call: TRBJ1-5
clone_size: -
cdr3_nt: TGCGCCAGCAGCCACCCGGCGGGGAGTTCGAGCAATCAGCCCCAGCATTTT
cdr3_aa: CASSHPAGSSSNQPQHF

d_call: -
v_call: TRBV5-4
cdr3_length: 14
j_call: TRBJ2-7
clone_size: -
cdr3_nt: TGTGCCAGCAGCCCCGGGGAGTTCTCCTACGAGCAGTACTTC
cdr3_aa: CASSPGEFSYEQYF

d_call: -
v_call: TRBV6-1
cdr3_length: 15
j_call: TRBJ2-7
clone_size: -
cdr3_nt: TGTGCCAGCAGTGAAGCGTTGGCCCCGACCTACGAGCAGTACTTC
cdr3_aa: CASSEALAPTYEQYF